Shown below are 5 T cell receptor beta chains from a single sample sequenced in a study of blood T cells in healthy people across ages. Sample-barcoded 5' priming and a J-beta primer mix drove a second PCR of roughly 6 to 12 cycles. A single record per CDR3 protein comes from TCRdb applying MiXCR to the 5' RACE reads. The sample has 700,000 or so distinct CDR3 sequences, around a fifth seen once. The sequenced sample consisted of blood. These receptors originate from a man between 65 and 79 years old in good health.

This clonotype was detected ten times or more. The chain combines TRBV7-9 with TRBJ1-2, with unresolved D. Germline values: CDR1 SEHNR, CDR2 FQNEAQ (reference sequence). Trimming shortened V by 5 bases and J by 5 bases, and 9 bases separated the two germline ends. CDR3 length equals 12 residues. CDR3 sequence reads: CASSQTAYGYTF. As DNA, the CDR3 is TGTGCCAGCAGCCAAACTGCTTATGGCTACACCTTC.

J is TRBJ2-1 and V is TRBV12-3 or TRBV12-4; no definite D call. The J call is doubtful: the DNA matches TRBJ2-7 better. There are 13 residues in the CDR3. CDR3 DNA: TGTGCCAGCAGTTTAGCGTTTGAATACGAGCAGTACGTC. Protein: CASSLAFEYEQYV.

In its sample, this clonotype was seen a few times. The rearrangement joins TRBV10-3 to TRBJ2-7, with a possible D match to TRBD1 (6 bases). Trimming cost V 10 bases and J 3 bases, with 13 bases left between them. This CDR3 is 12 amino acids long. Germline CDR1 is ENHRY and CDR2 is SYGVKD. CDR3 sequence: CATQTGRYEQYV. The CDR3 nucleotides read TGTGCCACTCAAACAGGGCGCTACGAGCAGTACGTC.

The chain couples TRBV7-6 to TRBJ1-6; D is unclear. Germline assignment: CDR1 SGHVS and CDR2 FNYEAQ. The CDR3 sequence is 14 residues long. The V end was cut by 2 bases, the J end by 11 bases, with 13 bases between. The CDR3 bases are TGTGCCAGCAGCTTAAGAAGGGAAAGGCCACCCCTCCACTTT. Its protein is CASSLRRERPPLHF.

V is TRBV7-3 and J is TRBJ2-5, with 7 bases that match TRBD2. The J call could be wrong; TRBJ2-1 is a better fit for the DNA end. Germline V CDR1 and CDR2: SGHTA, FQGTGA. The CDR3 covers 17 residues. The CDR3 spells CASSLTASGGSYNEQFF. In DNA form, the CDR3 reads TGTGCCAGCAGCTTAACGGCTAGCGGAGGCTCCTACAATGAGCAGTTCTTC.